This TCR beta chain comes out of a study of graft-versus-host responses after intestinal transplantation. Intraepithelial plus lamina propria lymphocytes were released by processing graft tissue. With 6 bases clipped from V and 2 bases from J, the junction kept 11 bases outside the gene matches. The germline V gene has CDR1 MNHEY and CDR2 SMNVEV (reference sequence). CDR3 length: 17 residues. The assay was immunoSEQ multiplex PCR, and TCRdb's table has in-frame clones only and misses some. The data hold 17,000 or so clones, with approximately 80% observed a single time. The receptor was derived from a human patient who received an intestinal transplant, so some T cells may come from the graft donor. The sample consisted of ileum tissue, taken 17 days after transplant. The chain has TRBV27 and TRBJ2-2; 8 nucleotides match TRBD1. The CDR3 is CASSLLTGQGNTGELFF. DNA for the CDR3: TGTGCCAGCAGCCTACTTACCGGACAGGGTAACACCGGGGAGCTGTTTTTT.